This T cell receptor (beta chain) was sequenced in a study of cytomegalovirus exposure and HLA in healthy donors. Study-level points and caveats: It was shown in a later analysis that HLA-associated TCR beta chains were more clonally expanded than other, equally common chains. The authors excluded some V segments, including TRBV6-2 and TRBV6-3, as indistinguishable.

Germline CDR1 and CDR2: SEHNR and FQNEAQ (reference sequence). CDR3 length: 16 residues. A note on this clone: Its antigen is not known. An end of the junction differs from the germline gene, which may be a read error.

This PCR relied on a set of 60 Vbeta primers and 13 Jbeta primers. Profiling relied on immunoSEQ multiplex PCR, and the TCRdb table lists in-frame clones only, not all of them. This sample carries approximately 190,000 clones, about two thirds of them seen once, and the ten largest clones take 2.5% to 3%. The V gene is TRBV7-9, the J gene TRBJ1-5, with 7 bases identical to TRBD1. The sequenced material came from PBMCs. The sequence was collected from a man aged 40-50 years in good health and CMV-seropositive. CDR3 bases: TGTTCCAGCAGCTCGGGTAAGGGGGCGATTAATCAGCCCCAGCATTTT. It specifies CSSSSGKGAINQPQHF.